This TCR beta chain was retrieved from a study of T-cell memory formation after mild COVID-19. Background on the study: Clusters of TCRs were largely donor specific.

Overall study findings and caveats: Second-wave clones reaching peak frequency on day 37 lacked confirmed SARS-CoV-2 specificity. The study detected some responding clones in pre-infection memory, suggesting cross-reactive memory joined.

The authors produced TCR alpha and TCR beta cDNA libraries with sample barcodes and UMIs by 5'RACE using constant-segment primers. TCRdb redid the calling of the 5' RACE reads with MiXCR, one entry per CDR3 protein. The sample yields 200,000 or so distinct CDR3 sequences, 16% seen once. This clonotype was detected only a few times. Its antigen is unknown. Trimming left V 4 bases short and J 9 bases short, with 11 bases between. This CDR3 comprises 12 residues. Germline V gene lookup returns CDR1 SGHRS and CDR2 YFSETQ. The sequenced sample consisted of PBMCs or a T cell subset sorted from them (not recorded which). J is TRBJ2-1 and V is TRBV5-1; D possibly corresponds to TRBD1 (5 bases). The TCR originated in an adult woman who had mild COVID-19 (a few samples of this study predate the infection). Cell type and time point are not known. The CDR3 loop is CASSLTDFEQFF. CDR3 DNA sequence: TGCGCCAGCAGCCTGACAGATTTTGAGCAGTTCTTC.